Included here is one T cell receptor (beta chain) sequence, with context. Its antigen is not known. This entry is derived from a study of T cells in localized non-small cell lung cancer. Broader study findings: Of the top 100 tumor clones, median roughly 53 were in adjacent lung, approximately 28 among its top 100. A higher density of T cells in blood coincided with extended overall survival. The study sequenced only one region of the tumor. As a result, intratumor heterogeneity could not be excluded and remains possible.

The CDR3 totals 15 residues. V trimming: 1 base; J trimming: 4 bases; junction bases outside the gene matches: 5. The V gene's germline CDR1 is LGHNA and CDR2 YNFKEQ. Measured with immunoSEQ multiplex PCR; TCRdb has only the in-frame clones, and not every one. In the table there are 25,000 to 35,000 clones, approximately 90% of which are singletons. The TCR was taken from a man aged 35 to 70 with stage II lung adenocarcinoma. V gene TRBV4-2 combines with J gene TRBJ2-5; TRBD1 matches at 8 bases. This sample comprised PBMCs, obtained before any cancer treatment. This CDR3 reads CASSQVGQGLETQYF. The CDR3 bases are TGTGCCAGCAGCCAAGTTGGACAGGGTTTAGAGACCCAGTACTTC.